This entry describes one TCR beta chain. What it binds is unknown. The table came from immunoSEQ multiplex PCR; TCRdb's copy has only in-frame clones and leaves some out. The sample lists approximately 130,000 clones, 80% to 95% seen once, with under 4% in the top ten. The data originate from a study of T cell responses to AZD1222 COVID-19 vaccine. This CDR3 region has 18 residues. Study-level results: Donor demographics were predominantly white British with a female majority; clonal diversity may be underestimated. The CD4 TCRs associated with vaccination extended across spike and predominated at 160-218 and 743-854.

The chain employs TRBV21-1 and TRBJ2-3; TRBD2 is the table's D call and was not checked against the DNA. TRBV21-1 is a pseudogene segment. Sample: peripheral blood, taken on day 0 of AZD1222 vaccination. The receptor was derived from an adult in good health. The CDR3 DNA is TGTGCCAGCAGCAAAGGGACTAGCGGGAGGATGGGCACAGATACGCAGTATTTT. Translating gives CASSKGTSGRMGTDTQYF.